This TCR beta chain was identified in a study of human T cells and chemical hapten exposure. Time point defined: healthy volunteer bleed at 2 weeks. Extraction yielded total RNA from whole blood (unfractionated). Study observations and caveats: TCRs above 1 in 1000 frequency stayed constant with DPC sensitization.

At least ten counts were recorded for this clonotype. The antigen is unknown. With V trimmed by 4 bases and J by 6 bases, 4 bases remained unmatched. The CDR3 length is 14 residues. Germline-derived CDR1 and CDR2 are SNHLY and FYNNEI. TCRdb itself ran the RACE reads through MiXCR, one entry per CDR3 protein. The sample records tens of thousands of distinct CDR3 sequences, 4.4% being singletons. The clonotype comes from a human donor in good health. Some clones in this sample may be carry-over from other donors' samples. The chain has TRBV2 and TRBJ1-5; 9 bases line up with TRBD1. The material sequenced was whole blood. CDR3 amino acids: CASSGQGVGQPQHF. CDR3 DNA sequence: TGTGCCAGCAGTGGACAGGGGGTCGGTCAGCCCCAGCATTTT.